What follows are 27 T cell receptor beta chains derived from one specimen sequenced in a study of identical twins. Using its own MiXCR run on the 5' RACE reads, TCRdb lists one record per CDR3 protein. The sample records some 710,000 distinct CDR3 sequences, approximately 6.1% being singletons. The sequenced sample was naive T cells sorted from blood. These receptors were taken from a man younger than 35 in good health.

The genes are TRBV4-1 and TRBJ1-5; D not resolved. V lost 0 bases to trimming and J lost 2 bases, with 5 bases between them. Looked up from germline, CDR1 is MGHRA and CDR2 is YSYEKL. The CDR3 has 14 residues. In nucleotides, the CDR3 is TGCGCCAGCAGCCAAGATTGGGGCAATCAGCCCCAGCATTTT. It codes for CASSQDWGNQPQHF.

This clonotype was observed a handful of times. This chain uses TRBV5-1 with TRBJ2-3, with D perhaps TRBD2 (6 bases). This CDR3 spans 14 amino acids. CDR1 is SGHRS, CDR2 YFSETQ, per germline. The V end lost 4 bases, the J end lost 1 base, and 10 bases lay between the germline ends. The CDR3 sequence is CASSAGPRTDTQYF. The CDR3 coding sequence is TGCGCCAGCAGCGCGGGACCGCGCACAGATACGCAGTATTTT.

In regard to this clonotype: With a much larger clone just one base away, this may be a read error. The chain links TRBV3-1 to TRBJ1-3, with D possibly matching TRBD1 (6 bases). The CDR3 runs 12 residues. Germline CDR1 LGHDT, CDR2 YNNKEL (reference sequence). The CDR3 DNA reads TGTGCCAGTCAGGGGACTGGAAACACCTTATATTTT. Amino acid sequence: CASQGTGNTLYF.

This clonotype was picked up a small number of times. The DNA of the CDR3 is TGTGCCAGCAGCTCCCCGGGACTAGCGGGGGGGCGCACAGATACGCAGTATTTT. It encodes CASSSPGLAGGRTDTQYF. This sequence joins TRBV7-8 and TRBJ2-3; 16 positions agree with TRBD2. V shed 4 bases, J shed 1 base, and the junction held 5 bases outside the gene matches. Per germline, CDR1 SGHVS and CDR2 FQNEAQ. The length of the CDR3 is 18 residues.

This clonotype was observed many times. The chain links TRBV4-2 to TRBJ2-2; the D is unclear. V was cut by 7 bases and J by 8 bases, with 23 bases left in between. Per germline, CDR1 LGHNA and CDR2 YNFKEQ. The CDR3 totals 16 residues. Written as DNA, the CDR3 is TGTGCCAGCACTCCCGGTTTTCCAGAAGGGTTGGGGGAGCTGTTTTTT. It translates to CASTPGFPEGLGELFF.

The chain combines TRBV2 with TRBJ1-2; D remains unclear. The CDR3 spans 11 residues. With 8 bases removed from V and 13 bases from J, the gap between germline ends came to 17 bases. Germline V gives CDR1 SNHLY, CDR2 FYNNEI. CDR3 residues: CASRSGSPITF. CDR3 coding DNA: TGTGCCAGCCGGTCGGGCAGCCCCATCACCTTC.

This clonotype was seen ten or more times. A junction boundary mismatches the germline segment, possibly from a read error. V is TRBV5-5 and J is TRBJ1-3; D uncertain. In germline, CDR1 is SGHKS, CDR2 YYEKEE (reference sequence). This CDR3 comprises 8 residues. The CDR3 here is CASSLWDF. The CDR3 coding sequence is TGTGCCAGCAGCTTGTGGGATTTT.

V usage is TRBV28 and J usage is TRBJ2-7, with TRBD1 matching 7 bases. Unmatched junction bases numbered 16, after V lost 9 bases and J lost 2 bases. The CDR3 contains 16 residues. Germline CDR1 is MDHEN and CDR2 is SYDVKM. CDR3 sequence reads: CARPSTGSSDPYEQYF. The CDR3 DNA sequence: TGTGCCAGACCATCGACAGGGTCCAGCGACCCCTACGAGCAGTACTTC.

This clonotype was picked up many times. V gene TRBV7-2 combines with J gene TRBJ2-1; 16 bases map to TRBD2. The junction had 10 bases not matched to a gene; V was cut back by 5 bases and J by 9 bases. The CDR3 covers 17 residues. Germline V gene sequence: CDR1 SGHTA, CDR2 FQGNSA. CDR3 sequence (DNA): TGTGCCAGCAGCCCAACTGCGGGACTAGCGGGAGGGATTGAGCAGTTCTTC. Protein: CASSPTAGLAGGIEQFF.

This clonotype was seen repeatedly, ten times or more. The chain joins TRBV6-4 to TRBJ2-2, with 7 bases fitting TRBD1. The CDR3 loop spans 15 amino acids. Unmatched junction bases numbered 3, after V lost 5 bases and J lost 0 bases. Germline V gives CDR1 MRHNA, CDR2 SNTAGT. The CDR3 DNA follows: TGTGCCAGCAGTATGGACAGGACGAACACCGGGGAGCTGTTTTTT. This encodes CASSMDRTNTGELFF.

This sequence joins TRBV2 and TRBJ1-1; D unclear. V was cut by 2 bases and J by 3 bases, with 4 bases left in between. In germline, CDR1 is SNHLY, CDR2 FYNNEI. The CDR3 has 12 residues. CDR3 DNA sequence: TGTGCCAGCAGTGAACACTACACTGAAGCTTTCTTT. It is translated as CASSEHYTEAFF.

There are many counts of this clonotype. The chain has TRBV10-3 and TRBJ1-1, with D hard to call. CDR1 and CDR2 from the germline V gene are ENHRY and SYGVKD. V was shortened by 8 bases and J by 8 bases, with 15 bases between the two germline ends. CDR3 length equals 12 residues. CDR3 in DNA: TGTGCCATCTCCCGGAAGGGAGAGGAAGCTTTCTTT. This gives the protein CAISRKGEEAFF.

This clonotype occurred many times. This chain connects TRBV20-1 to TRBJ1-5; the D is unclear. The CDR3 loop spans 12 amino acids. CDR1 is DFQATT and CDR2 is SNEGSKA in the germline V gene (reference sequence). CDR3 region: CSRLGFLQPQHF. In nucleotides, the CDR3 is TGCTCCCGTCTCGGGTTTCTTCAGCCCCAGCATTTT.

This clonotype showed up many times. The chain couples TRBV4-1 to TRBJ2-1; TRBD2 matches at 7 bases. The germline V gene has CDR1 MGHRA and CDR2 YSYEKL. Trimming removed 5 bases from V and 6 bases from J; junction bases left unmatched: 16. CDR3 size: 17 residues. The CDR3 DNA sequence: TGCGCCAGCAGCTTAACTGGGGGTAGGGACTACAGCAATGAGCAGTTCTTC. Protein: CASSLTGGRDYSNEQFF.

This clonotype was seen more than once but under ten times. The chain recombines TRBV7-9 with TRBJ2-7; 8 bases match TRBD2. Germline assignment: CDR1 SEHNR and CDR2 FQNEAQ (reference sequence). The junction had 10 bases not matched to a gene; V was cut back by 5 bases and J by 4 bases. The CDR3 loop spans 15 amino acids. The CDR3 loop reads CASSARAGAGYEQYF. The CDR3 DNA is TGTGCCAGCAGCGCGCGAGCGGGAGCGGGGTACGAGCAGTACTTC.

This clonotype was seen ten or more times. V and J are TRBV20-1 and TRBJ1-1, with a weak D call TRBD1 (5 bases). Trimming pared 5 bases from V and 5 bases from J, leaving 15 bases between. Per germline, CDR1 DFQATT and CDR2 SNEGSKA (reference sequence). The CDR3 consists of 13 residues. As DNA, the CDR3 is TGCAGTGCTTTAGACAGAAGCAGGACTGAAGCTTTCTTT. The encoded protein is CSALDRSRTEAFF.

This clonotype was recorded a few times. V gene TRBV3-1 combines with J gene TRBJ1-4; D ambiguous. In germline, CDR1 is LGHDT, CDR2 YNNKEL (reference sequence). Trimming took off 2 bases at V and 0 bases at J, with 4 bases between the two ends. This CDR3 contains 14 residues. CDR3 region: CASSQHATNEKLFF. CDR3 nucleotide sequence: TGTGCCAGCAGCCAACATGCAACTAATGAAAAACTGTTTTTT.

Written as DNA, the CDR3 is TGCAGTGCTTGGACAGGGGATCAAGAGACCCAGTACTTC. This translates into CSAWTGDQETQYF. This chain connects TRBV20-1 to TRBJ2-5; 9 nucleotides line up with TRBD1. V trimming: 5 bases; J trimming: 2 bases; junction bases outside the gene matches: 3. Germline V gives CDR1 DFQATT, CDR2 SNEGSKA (reference sequence). The CDR3 covers 13 residues.

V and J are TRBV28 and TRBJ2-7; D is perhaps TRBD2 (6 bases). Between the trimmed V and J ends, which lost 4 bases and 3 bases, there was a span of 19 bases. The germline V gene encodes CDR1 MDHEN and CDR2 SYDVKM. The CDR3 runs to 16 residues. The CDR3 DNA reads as TGTGCCAGCAGTTCGCGCCGGGGACTGCTCATCTACGAGCAGTACTTC. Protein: CASSSRRGLLIYEQYF.

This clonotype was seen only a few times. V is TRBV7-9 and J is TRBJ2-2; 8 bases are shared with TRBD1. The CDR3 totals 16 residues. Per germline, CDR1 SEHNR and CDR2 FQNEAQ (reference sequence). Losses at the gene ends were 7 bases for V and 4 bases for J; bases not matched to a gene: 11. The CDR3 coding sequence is TGTGCCAGCACCCGAGCGGCAGGGGGCGTCACCGGGGAGCTGTTTTTT. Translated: CASTRAAGGVTGELFF.

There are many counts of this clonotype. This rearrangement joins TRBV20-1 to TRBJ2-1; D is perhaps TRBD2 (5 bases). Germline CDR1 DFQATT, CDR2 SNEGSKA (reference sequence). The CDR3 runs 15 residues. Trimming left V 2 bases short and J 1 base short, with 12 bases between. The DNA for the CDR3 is TGCAGTGCTAGACTAAGCGGATCTTCCTACAATGAGCAGTTCTTC. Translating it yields CSARLSGSSYNEQFF.

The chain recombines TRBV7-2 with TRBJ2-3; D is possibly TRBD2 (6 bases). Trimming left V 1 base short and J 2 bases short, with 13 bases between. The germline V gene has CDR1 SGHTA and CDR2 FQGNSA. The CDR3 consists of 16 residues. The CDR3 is CASSLDDGTYTDTQYF. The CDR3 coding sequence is TGTGCCAGCAGCTTAGATGACGGGACTTACACAGATACGCAGTATTTT. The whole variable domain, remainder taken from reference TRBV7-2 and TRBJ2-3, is GAGVSQSPSNKVTEKGKDVELRCDPISGHTALYWYRQSLGQGLEFLIYFQGNSAPDKSGLPSDRFSAERTGGSVSTLTIQRTQQEDSAVYLCASSLDDGTYTDTQYFGPGTRLTVL.

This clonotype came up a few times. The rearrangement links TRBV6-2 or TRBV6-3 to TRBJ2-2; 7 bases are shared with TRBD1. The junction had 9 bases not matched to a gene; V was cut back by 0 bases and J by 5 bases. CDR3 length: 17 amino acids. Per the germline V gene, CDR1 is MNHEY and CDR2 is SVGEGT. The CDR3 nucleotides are TGTGCCAGCAGTTACTCCGGAGTAGGGGGCTGGACCGGGGAGCTGTTTTTT. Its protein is CASSYSGVGGWTGELFF.

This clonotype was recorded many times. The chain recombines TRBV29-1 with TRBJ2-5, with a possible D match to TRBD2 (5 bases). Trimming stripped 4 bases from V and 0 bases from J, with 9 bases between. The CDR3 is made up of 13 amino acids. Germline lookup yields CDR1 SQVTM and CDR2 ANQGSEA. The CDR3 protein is CSVAGRYQETQYF. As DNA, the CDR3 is TGCAGCGTTGCGGGAAGGTACCAAGAGACCCAGTACTTC.

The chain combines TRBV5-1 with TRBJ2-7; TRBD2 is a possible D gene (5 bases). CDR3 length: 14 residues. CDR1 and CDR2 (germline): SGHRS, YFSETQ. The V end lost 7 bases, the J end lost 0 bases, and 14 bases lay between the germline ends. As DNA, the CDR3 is TGCGCCAGCGCCCGATCCGGGGACTCCTACGAGCAGTACTTC. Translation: CASARSGDSYEQYF.

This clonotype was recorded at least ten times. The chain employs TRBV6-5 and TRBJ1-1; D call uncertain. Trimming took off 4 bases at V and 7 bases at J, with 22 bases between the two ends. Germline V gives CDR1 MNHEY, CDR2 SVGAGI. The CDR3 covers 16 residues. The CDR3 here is CASSSTGIRLWGEAFF. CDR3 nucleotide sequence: TGTGCCAGCAGTTCGACCGGGATCCGATTATGGGGTGAAGCTTTCTTT.

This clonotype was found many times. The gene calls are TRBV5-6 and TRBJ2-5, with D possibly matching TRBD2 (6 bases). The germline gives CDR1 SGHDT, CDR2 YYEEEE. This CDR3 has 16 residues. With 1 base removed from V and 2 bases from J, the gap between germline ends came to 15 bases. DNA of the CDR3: TGTGCCAGCAGCTTGTGGGGGTTTGGGACTCAAGAGACCCAGTACTTC. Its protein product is CASSLWGFGTQETQYF.